This TCR beta chain is drawn from a study of blood T cell repertoires in COVID-19. About the research overall: The samples span acute and convalescent COVID-19 from the United States, Italy and Spain. The analysed material was cDNA or gDNA that came from T cells, B-cell-depleted T cells, or PBMCs.

In the study's own analysis: Amplification of reference gene primers was used by the study to estimate nucleated cell counts. Method: immunoSEQ multiplex PCR; TCRdb's copy keeps in-frame clones and lacks some. V, J and clone size were drawn from that table, and D and trimming were deduced from the DNA. The table has around 55,000 clones, 85% seen once; the top ten hold over 9.5%. V was clipped by 5 bases and J by 3 bases; unmatched bases: 4. Germline CDR1 reads MRHNA; CDR2 reads SNTAGT. This CDR3 contains 15 residues. The material sequenced was peripheral blood. The receptor was isolated from a human donor in a cohort sampled during active COVID-19. This chain joins TRBV6-4 and TRBJ2-1; 10 bases agree with TRBD1. The CDR3 sequence: CASSPGTGVYNEQFF. The CDR3 DNA reads as TGTGCCAGCAGTCCCGGGACAGGGGTCTACAATGAGCAGTTCTTC.